This entry describes one T cell receptor (beta chain). This sample was included in a study of blood T cell repertoires in COVID-19. Study context: The United States, Italy and Spain supplied acute and convalescent COVID-19 samples. The cDNA or gDNA used as material had been derived from T cells, B-cell-depleted T cells, or PBMCs.

In the original workflow: Nucleated cell counts were estimated from reference gene primer amplification. This table comes from immunoSEQ multiplex PCR, and its TCRdb copy is limited to in-frame clones, with some not included. V and J calls plus clone size are reproduced from that table; the DNA served to infer D and trimming. The sample comprises about 86,000 clones, approximately 80% of which are singletons, and approximately 31% rests with the top ten. There are 16 residues in the CDR3. CDR1 is SGHDT, CDR2 YYEEEE, per germline. V gave up 4 bases and J gave up 0 bases, with 11 bases separating them.

V and J are TRBV5-6 and TRBJ2-6; weak D call: TRBD1 (5 bases). Sequencing used peripheral blood. The receptor comes from an elderly woman with active or convalescent COVID-19. The CDR3 region is CASSRRTTSGANVLTF. CDR3 nucleotide sequence: TGTGCCAGCAGCCGGCGGACAACCTCTGGGGCCAACGTCCTGACTTTC.